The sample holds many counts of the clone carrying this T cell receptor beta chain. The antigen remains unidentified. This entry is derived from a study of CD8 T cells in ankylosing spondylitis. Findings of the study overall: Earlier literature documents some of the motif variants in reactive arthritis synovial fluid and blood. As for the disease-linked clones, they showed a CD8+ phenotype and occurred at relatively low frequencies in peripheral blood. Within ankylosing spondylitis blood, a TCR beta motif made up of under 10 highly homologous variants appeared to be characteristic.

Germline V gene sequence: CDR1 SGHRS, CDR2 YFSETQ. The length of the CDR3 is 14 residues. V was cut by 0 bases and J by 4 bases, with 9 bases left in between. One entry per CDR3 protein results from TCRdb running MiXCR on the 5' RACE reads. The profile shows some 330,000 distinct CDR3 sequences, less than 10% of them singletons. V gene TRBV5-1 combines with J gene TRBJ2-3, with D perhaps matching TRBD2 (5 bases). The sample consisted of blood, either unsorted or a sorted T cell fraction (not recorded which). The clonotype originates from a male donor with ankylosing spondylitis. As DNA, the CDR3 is TGCGCCAGCAGCTTGGAGCTGAGGGCAGATACGCAGTATTTT. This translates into CASSLELRADTQYF.